The table lists the clone carrying this T cell receptor (beta chain) with a count of one. Its antigen is as yet unknown. V gave up 3 bases and J gave up 4 bases, with 4 bases separating them. CDR3 size: 12 residues. Germline V gene lookup returns CDR1 SNHLY and CDR2 FYNNEI. The data were produced by immunoSEQ multiplex PCR, yet TCRdb's version contains in-frame clones alone and is incomplete. The data show about 100,000 clones, about nine tenths seen once. This entry is derived from a study of T cell responses to AZD1222 COVID-19 vaccine. General study results and limits: Repertoire collection took place solely once the T cell response had peaked. At 160-218 and 743-854, vaccine-associated CD4 TCRs were dominant, and they spanned spike.

This chain joins TRBV2 and TRBJ1-3; D unresolved. This sample comprised peripheral blood, obtained 28 days after the second dose of the MenACWY control vaccine. The TCR comes from an adult who received the MenACWY meningococcal vaccine as a control. CDR3 region: CASSDGGNTIYF. DNA for the CDR3: TGTGCCAGCAGTGACGGAGGAAACACCATATATTTT.